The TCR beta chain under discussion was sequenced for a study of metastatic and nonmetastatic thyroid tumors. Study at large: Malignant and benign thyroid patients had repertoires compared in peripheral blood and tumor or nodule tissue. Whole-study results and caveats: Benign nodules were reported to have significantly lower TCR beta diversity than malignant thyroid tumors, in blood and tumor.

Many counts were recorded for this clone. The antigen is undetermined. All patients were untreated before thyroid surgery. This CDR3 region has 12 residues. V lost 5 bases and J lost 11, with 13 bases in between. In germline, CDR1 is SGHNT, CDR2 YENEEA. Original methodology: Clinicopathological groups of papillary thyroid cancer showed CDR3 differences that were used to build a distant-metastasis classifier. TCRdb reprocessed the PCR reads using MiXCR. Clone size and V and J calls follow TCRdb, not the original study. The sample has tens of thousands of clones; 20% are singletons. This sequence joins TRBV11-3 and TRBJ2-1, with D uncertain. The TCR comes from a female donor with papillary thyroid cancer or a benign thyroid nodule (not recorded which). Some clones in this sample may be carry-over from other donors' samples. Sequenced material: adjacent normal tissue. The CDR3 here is CASSPRVLQQFF. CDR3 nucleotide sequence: TGTGCCAGCAGCCCTCGGGTACTGCAGCAGTTCTTC.